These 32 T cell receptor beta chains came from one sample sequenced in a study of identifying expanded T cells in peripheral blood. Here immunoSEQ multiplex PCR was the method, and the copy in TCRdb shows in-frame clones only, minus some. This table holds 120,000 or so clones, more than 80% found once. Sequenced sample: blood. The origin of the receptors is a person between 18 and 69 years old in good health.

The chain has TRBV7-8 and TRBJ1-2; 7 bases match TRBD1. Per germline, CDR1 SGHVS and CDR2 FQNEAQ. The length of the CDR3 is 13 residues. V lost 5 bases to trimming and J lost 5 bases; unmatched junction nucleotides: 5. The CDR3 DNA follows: TGTGCCAGCAGCGACAGGGTTGGGTATGGCTACACCTTC. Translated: CASSDRVGYGYTF.

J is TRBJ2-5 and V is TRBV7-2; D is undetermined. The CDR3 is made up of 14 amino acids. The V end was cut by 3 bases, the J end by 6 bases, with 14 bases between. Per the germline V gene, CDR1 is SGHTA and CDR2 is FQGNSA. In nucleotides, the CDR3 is TGTGCCAGCAGCTTTGCGTCCAACGCGAAGACCCAGTACTTC. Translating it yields CASSFASNAKTQYF. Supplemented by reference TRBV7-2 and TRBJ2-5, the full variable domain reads GAGVSQSPSNKVTEKGKDVELRCDPISGHTALYWYRQSLGQGLEFLIYFQGNSAPDKSGLPSDRFSAERTGGSVSTLTIQRTQQEDSAVYLCASSFASNAKTQYFGPGTRLLVL.

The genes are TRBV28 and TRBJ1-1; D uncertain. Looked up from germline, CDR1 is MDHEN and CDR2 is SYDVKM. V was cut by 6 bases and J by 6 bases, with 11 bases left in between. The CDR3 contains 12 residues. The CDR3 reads CASSYEQPEAFF. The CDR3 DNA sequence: TGTGCCAGCAGCTACGAACAGCCTGAAGCTTTCTTT. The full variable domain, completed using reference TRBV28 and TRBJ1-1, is DVKVTQSSRYLVKRTGEKVFLECVQDMDHENMFWYRQDPGLGLRLIYFSYDVKMKEKGDIPEGYSVSREKKERFSLILESASTNQTSMYLCASSYEQPEAFFGQGTRLTVV.

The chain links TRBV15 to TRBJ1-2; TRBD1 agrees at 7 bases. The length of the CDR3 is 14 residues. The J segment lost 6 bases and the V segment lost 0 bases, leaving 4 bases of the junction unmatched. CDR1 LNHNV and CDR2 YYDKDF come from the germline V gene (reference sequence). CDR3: CATSRDRDRHGYTF. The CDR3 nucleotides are TGTGCCACCAGCAGAGACCGGGACAGACATGGCTACACCTTC.

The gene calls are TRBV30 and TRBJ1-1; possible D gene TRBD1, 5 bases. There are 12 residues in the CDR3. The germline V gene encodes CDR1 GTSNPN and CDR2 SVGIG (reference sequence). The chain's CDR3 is CAHKWGFTEAFF. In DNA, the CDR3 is TGTGCTCACAAGTGGGGGTTCACTGAAGCTTTCTTT.

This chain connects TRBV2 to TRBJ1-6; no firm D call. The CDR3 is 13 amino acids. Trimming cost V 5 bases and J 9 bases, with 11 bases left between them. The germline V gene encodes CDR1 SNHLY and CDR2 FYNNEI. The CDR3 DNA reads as TGTGCCAGCAGTTCCCGATCGAGTTCACCCCTCCACTTT. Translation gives CASSSRSSSPLHF.

For the CDR3, the DNA is TGTGCCAGCAGCGGAGAGAGCGGGACCCATCAGCCCCAGCATTTT. The encoded protein is CASSGESGTHQPQHF. The chain links TRBV5-8 to TRBJ1-5, with D maybe TRBD1 (5 bases). From germline, CDR1 is SGHTS and CDR2 YDEGEE. The CDR3 loop spans 15 amino acids. Trimming pared 4 bases from V and 5 bases from J, leaving 16 bases between.

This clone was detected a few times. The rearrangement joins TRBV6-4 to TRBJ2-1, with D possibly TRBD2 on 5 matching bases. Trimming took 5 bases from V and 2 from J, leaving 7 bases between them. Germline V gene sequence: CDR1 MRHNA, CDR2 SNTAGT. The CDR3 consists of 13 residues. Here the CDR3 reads CASSSGPYNEQFF. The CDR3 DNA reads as TGTGCCAGCAGTAGCGGACCCTACAATGAGCAGTTCTTC.

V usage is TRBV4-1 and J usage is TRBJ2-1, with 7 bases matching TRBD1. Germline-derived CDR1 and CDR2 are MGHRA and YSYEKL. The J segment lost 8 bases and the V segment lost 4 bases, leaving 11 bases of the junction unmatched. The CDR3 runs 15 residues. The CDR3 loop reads CASSLVTGEGYEQFF. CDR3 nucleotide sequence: TGCGCCAGCAGCCTGGTCACAGGGGAAGGTTATGAGCAGTTCTTC.

CDR3 amino acids: CASSLDREQYF. Written as DNA, the CDR3 is TGTGCCAGCAGCTTAGATCGTGAGCAGTACTTC. V is TRBV11-2 and J is TRBJ2-7, with D uncertain. The CDR3 sequence is 11 residues long. V lost 0 bases to trimming and J lost 7 bases, with 4 bases between them. The germline V gene encodes CDR1 SGHAT and CDR2 FQNNGV.

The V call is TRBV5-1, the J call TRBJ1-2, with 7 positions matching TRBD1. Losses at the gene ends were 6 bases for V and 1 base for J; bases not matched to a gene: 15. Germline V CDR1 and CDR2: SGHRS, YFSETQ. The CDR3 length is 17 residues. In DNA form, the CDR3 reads TGCGCCAGCAATCCGGGAACAGGGGATTCAGTTAACTATGGCTACACCTTC. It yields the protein CASNPGTGDSVNYGYTF.

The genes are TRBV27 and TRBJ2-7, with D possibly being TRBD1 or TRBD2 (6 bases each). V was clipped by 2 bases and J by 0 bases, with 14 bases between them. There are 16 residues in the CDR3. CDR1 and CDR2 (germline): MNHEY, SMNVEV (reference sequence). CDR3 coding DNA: TGTGCCAGCAGTTTAGTAAGGGGGGTTTTCTCCTACGAGCAGTACTTC. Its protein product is CASSLVRGVFSYEQYF.

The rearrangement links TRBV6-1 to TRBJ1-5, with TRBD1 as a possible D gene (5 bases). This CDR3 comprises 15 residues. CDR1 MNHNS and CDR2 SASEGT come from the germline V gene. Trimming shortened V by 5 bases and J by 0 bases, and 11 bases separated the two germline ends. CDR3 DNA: TGTGCCAGCAGTCGGACATACAATAGCAATCAGCCCCAGCATTTT. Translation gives CASSRTYNSNQPQHF.

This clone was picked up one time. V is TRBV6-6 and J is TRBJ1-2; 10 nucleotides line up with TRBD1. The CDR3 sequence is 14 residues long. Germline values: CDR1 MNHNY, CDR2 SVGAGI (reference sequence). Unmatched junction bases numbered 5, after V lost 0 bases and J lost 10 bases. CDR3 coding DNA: TGTGCCAGCAGTTACTCGCAGGGGACAGGGGCCTACACCTTC. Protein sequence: CASSYSQGTGAYTF.

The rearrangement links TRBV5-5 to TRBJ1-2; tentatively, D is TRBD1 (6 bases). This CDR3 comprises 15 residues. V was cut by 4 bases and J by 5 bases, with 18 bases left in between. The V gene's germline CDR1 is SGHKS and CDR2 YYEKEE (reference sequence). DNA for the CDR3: TGTGCCAGCAGCCGCACGGGGGGCGCTGAATATGGCTACACCTTC. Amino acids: CASSRTGGAEYGYTF.

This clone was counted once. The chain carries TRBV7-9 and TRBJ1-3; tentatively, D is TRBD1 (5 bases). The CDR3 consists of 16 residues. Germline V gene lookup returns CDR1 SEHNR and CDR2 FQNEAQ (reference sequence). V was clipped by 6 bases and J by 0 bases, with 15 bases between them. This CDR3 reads CASSPLRGISGNTIYF. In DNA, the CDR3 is TGTGCCAGCAGTCCTCTCCGGGGGATCTCTGGAAACACCATATATTTT.

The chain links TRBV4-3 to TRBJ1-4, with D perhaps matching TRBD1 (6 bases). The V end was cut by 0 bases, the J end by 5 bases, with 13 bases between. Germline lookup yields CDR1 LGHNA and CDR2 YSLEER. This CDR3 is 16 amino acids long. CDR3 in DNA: TGCGCCAGCAGCCAAGACAGGGGCGGCCGGAATGAAAAACTGTTTTTT. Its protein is CASSQDRGGRNEKLFF.

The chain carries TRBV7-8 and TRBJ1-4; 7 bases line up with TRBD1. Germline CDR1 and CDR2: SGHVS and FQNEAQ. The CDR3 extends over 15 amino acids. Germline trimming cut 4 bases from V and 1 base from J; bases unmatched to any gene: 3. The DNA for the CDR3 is TGTGCCAGCAGCTCCCGACAGGGAACTAATGAAAAACTGTTTTTT. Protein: CASSSRQGTNEKLFF.

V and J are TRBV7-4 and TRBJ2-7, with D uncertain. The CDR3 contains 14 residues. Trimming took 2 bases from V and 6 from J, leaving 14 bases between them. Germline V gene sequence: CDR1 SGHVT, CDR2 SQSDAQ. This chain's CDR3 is CASSLQRNFGEQYF. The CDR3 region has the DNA TGTGCCAGCAGCTTACAGCGAAACTTTGGCGAGCAGTACTTC.

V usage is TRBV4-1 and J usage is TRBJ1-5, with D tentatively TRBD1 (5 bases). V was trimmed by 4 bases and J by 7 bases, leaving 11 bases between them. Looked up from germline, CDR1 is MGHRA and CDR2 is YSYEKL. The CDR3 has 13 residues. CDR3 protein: CASSPSGYQPQHF. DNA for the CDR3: TGCGCCAGCAGCCCGTCAGGGTACCAGCCCCAGCATTTT.

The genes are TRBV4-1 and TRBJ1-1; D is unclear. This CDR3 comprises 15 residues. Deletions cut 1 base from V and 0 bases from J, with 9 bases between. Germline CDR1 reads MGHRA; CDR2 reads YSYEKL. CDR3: CASSQANSLNTEAFF. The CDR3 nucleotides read TGCGCCAGCAGCCAAGCGAATTCGTTGAACACTGAAGCTTTCTTT.

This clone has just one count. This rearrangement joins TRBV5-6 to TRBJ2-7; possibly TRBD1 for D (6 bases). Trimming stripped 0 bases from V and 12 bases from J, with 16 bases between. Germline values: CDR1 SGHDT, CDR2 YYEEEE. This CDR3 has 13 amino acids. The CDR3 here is CASSLVTDRRSYF. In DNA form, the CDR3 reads TGTGCCAGCAGCTTGGTAACGGACAGACGCTCGTACTTC. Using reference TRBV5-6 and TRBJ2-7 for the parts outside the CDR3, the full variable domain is DAGVTQSPTHLIKTRGQQVTLRCSPKSGHDTVSWYQQALGQGPQFIFQYYEEEERQRGNFPDRFSGHQFPNYSSELNVNALLLGDSALYLCASSLVTDRRSYFGPGTRLTVT.

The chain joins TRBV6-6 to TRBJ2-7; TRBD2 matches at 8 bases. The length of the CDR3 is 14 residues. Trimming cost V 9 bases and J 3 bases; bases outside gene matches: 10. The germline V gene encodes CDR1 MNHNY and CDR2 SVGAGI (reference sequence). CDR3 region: CASTIAGSNYEQYF. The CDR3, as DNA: TGTGCCAGTACTATAGCGGGGTCTAACTACGAGCAGTACTTC.

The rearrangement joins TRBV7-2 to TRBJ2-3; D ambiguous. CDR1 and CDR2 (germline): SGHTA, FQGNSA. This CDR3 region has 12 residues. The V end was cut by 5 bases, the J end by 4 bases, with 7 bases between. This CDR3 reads CASSAYADTQYF. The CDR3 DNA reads TGTGCCAGCAGCGCCTATGCAGATACGCAGTATTTT.

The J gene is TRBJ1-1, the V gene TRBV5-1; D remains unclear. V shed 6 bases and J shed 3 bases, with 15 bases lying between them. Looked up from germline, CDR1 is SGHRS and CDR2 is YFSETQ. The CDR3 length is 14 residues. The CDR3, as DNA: TGCGCCAGCAAAACCCGGGAGGGATACACTGAAGCTTTCTTT. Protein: CASKTREGYTEAFF.

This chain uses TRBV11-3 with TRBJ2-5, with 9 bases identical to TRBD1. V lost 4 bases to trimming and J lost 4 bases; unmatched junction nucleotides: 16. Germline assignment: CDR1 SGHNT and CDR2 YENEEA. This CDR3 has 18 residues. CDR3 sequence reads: CASSSPGQGLQVGETQYF. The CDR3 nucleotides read TGTGCCAGCAGCTCTCCGGGACAGGGACTCCAAGTTGGAGAGACCCAGTACTTC.

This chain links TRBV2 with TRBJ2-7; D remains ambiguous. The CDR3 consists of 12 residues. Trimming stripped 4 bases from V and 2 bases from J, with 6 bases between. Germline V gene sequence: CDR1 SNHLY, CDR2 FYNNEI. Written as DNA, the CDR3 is TGTGCCAGCAGTGTAAATGCCTACGAGCAGTACTTC. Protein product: CASSVNAYEQYF.

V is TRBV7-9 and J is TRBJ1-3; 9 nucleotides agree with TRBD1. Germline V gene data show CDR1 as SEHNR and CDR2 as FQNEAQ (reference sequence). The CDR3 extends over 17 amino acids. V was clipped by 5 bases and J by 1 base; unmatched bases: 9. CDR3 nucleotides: TGTGCCAGCAGCCGATCGGGACAGGGAAATTCTGGAAACACCATATATTTT. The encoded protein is CASSRSGQGNSGNTIYF. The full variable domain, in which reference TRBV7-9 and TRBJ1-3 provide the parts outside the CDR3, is DTGVSQNPRHKITKRGQNVTFRCDPISEHNRLYWYRQTLGQGPEFLTYFQNEAQLEKSRLLSDRFSAERPKGSFSTLEIQRTEQGDSAMYLCASSRSGQGNSGNTIYFGEGSWLTVV.

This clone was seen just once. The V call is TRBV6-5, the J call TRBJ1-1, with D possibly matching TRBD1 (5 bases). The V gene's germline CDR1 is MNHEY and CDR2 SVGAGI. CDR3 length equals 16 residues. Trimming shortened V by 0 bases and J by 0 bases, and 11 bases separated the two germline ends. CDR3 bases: TGTGCCAGCAGTTACTCTTGGGGACGGATGAACACTGAAGCTTTCTTT. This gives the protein CASSYSWGRMNTEAFF.

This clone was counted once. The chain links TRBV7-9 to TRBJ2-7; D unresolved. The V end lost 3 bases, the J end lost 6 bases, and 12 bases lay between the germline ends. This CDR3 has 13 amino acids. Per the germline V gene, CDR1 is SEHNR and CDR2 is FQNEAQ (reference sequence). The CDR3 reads CASSFSRTAEQYF. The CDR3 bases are TGTGCCAGCAGCTTCTCACGGACCGCCGAGCAGTACTTC. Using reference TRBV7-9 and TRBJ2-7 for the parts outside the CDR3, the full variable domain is DTGVSQNPRHKITKRGQNVTFRCDPISEHNRLYWYRQTLGQGPEFLTYFQNEAQLEKSRLLSDRFSAERPKGSFSTLEIQRTEQGDSAMYLCASSFSRTAEQYFGPGTRLTVT.

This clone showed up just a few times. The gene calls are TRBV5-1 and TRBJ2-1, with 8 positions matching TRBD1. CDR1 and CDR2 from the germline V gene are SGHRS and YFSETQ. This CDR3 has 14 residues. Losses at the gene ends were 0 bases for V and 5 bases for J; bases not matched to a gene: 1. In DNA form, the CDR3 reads TGCGCCAGCAGCTTGGGACAGGGGAACAATGAGCAGTTCTTC. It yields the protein CASSLGQGNNEQFF.

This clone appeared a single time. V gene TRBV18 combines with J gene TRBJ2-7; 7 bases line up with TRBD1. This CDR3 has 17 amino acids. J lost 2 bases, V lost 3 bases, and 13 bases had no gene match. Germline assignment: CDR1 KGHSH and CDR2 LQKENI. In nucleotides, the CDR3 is TGTGCCAGCTCACCCCTTGTCTTAGGGACAGAGGCCTACGAGCAGTACTTC. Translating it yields CASSPLVLGTEAYEQYF.